This T cell receptor (beta chain) appears in the sequencing data of a study of cytomegalovirus exposure and HLA in healthy donors. V gave up 5 bases and J gave up 7 bases, with 18 bases separating them. Germline V lookup: CDR1 SGDLS, CDR2 YYNGEE. This CDR3 is 14 amino acids long. Note on this clone: The target antigen is unknown.

60 Vbeta and 13 Jbeta primers were used in PCR. Using immunoSEQ multiplex PCR, the repertoire was profiled, and TCRdb retains in-frame clones only, with some absent. The table has 100,000 to 150,000 clones, 64% seen once; the top ten hold 2% to 3%. The study's findings and limits: Later, an analysis found that common viral pathogens appeared to be linked with several of the most significant clusters. TRBV6-2, TRBV6-3 and some other V segments were unresolvable in 87-base-pair reads. The authors enumerated 150 to 200 TCR beta chains as linked to cytomegalovirus.

The sequence came from a woman in her thirties or forties in good health and CMV-seronegative. Sequencing was carried out using PBMCs. The V call is TRBV9, the J call TRBJ1-1; tentatively, D is TRBD1 (5 bases). The CDR3 DNA reads as TGTGCCAGCAGTTCTCCGGGAGGGAGGGGTGAAGCTTTCTTT. As protein: CASSSPGGRGEAFF.